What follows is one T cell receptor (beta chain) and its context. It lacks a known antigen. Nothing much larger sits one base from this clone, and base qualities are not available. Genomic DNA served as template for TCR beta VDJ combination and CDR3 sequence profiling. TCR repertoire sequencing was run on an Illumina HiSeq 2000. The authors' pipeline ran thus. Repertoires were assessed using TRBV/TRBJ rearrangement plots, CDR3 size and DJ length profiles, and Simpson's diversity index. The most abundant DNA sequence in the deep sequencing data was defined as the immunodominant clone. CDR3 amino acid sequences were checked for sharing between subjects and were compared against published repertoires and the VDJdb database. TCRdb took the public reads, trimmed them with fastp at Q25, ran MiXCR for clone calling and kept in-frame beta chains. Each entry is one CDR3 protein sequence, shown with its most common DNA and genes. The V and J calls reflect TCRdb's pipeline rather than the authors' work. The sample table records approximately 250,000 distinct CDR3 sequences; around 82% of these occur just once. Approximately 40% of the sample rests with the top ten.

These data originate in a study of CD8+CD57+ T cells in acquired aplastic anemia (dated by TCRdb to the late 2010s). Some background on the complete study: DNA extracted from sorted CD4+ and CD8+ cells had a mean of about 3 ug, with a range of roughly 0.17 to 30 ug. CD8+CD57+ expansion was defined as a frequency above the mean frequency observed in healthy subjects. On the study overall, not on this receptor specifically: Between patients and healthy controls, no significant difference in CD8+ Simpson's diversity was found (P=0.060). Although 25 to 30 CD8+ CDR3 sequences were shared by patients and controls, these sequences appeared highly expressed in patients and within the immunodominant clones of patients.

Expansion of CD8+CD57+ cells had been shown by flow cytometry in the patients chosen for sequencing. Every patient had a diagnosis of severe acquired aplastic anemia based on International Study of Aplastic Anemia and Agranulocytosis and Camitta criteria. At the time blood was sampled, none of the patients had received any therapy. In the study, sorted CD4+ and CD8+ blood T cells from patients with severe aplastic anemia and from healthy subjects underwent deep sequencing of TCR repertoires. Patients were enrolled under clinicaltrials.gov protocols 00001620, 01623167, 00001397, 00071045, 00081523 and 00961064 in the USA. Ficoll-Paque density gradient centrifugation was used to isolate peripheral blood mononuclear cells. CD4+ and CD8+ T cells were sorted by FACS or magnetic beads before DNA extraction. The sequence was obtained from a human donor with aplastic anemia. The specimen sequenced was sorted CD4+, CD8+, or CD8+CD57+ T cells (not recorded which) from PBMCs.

The DNA sequence reads TGTGCCAGCAGCACCGCGGTGAGCTCCTACAATGAGTTCTTT. Translation gives CASSTAVSSYNEFF. The chain links TRBV9 with TRBJ1-1, with the D gene too uncertain to name. V is shortened by 4 bases, J by 14 bases, and the region joining them spans 24 bases. The CDR3 measures 14 amino acids from cysteine to phenylalanine. CDR3 DNA is the only sequence kept; it has 42 bases, read in frame from the first base. CDR1 SGDLS and CDR2 YYNGEE are derived from the germline V gene.